Here is one T cell receptor (beta chain) with its context. Its antigen is as yet unknown. The data are from a study of T-cell memory formation after mild COVID-19. Study at large: Across donors, TCR clusters were largely donor specific.

CDR3 size: 15 residues. V lost 2 bases and J lost 5, with 15 bases in between. Germline lookup yields CDR1 MNHEY and CDR2 SVGAGI. Findings of the study overall: Clones that shrank (day 15 to 85) were balanced CD4/CD8, whereas later expanders leaned CD4+. Most CD4+ clones that shrank were in CM and EM, while CD8+ ones turned up in EMRA. That cross-reactive memory joined was suggested by some responding clones appearing in pre-infection memory.

TCRdb processed the 5' RACE reads anew with MiXCR; each CDR3 protein has one entry. The sample records about 180,000 distinct CDR3 sequences, roughly 20% being singletons. The sequence was collected from a man between 18 and 29 years old who had mild COVID-19 (a few samples of this study predate the infection). Cell type and time point are not known. Sequencing was carried out using PBMCs or a T cell subset sorted from them (not recorded which). The V gene is TRBV6-5, the J gene TRBJ1-1, with TRBD1 as a possible D gene (6 bases). The CDR3 loop is CASSYLTGLGTEAFF. In DNA form, the CDR3 reads TGTGCCAGCAGTTACCTCACAGGGTTGGGGACTGAAGCTTTCTTT.